The clone carrying this TCR beta chain was recorded many times. PCR was performed a second time for about 7 to 12 cycles using a sample-barcoded 5' primer and a J-beta primer mix. TCRdb processed the 5' RACE reads anew with MiXCR; each CDR3 protein has one entry. Found here are about 1,800,000 distinct CDR3 sequences, roughly 27% of them singletons; the top ten hold 6.5% to 8.5%. The ends were cut back, 6 bases at V and 5 bases at J, with 19 bases in the middle. CDR1 and CDR2 from the germline V gene are DFQATT and SNEGSKA (reference sequence). The CDR3 consists of 14 residues. This record belongs to a study of blood T cells in healthy people across ages.

This TCR was recovered from a woman in her twenties or thirties in good health. V gene TRBV20-1 combines with J gene TRBJ1-2; the D is unclear. Sample: blood. CDR3 amino acids: CSAPTDPAAYGYTF. The CDR3 DNA sequence: TGCAGTGCCCCCACCGATCCTGCGGCTTATGGCTACACCTTC.